This TCR beta chain was found in a study of OX40 agonist ivuxolimab in advanced cancers. The wider study: Patients got intravenous ivuxolimab at 0.01 to 10 mg/kg every 2 weeks. Cohort: approximately 79% men, mean age about 60, aged roughly 20 to 79. Three patients got partial responses; one had hepatocellular carcinoma and two had cutaneous melanoma.

The CDR3 has 14 amino acids. Trimming removed 3 bases from V and 3 bases from J; junction bases left unmatched: 3. Germline CDR1 reads GTSNPN; CDR2 reads SVGIG (reference sequence). Here immunoSEQ multiplex PCR was the method, and the copy in TCRdb shows in-frame clones only, minus some. The sample lists some 41,000 clones; roughly 89% were seen once. The genes are TRBV30 and TRBJ2-7; 12 nucleotides match TRBD2. This receptor was obtained from an adult with an advanced solid tumor such as melanoma, head and neck, liver or kidney cancer. Sequencing used CD4+ or CD8+ T cells sorted from blood, obtained in a trial of the OX40 agonist ivuxolimab. This chain's CDR3 is CAWRGTSGYYEQYF. The CDR3, as DNA: TGTGCCTGGAGGGGGACTAGCGGGTACTACGAGCAGTACTTC.